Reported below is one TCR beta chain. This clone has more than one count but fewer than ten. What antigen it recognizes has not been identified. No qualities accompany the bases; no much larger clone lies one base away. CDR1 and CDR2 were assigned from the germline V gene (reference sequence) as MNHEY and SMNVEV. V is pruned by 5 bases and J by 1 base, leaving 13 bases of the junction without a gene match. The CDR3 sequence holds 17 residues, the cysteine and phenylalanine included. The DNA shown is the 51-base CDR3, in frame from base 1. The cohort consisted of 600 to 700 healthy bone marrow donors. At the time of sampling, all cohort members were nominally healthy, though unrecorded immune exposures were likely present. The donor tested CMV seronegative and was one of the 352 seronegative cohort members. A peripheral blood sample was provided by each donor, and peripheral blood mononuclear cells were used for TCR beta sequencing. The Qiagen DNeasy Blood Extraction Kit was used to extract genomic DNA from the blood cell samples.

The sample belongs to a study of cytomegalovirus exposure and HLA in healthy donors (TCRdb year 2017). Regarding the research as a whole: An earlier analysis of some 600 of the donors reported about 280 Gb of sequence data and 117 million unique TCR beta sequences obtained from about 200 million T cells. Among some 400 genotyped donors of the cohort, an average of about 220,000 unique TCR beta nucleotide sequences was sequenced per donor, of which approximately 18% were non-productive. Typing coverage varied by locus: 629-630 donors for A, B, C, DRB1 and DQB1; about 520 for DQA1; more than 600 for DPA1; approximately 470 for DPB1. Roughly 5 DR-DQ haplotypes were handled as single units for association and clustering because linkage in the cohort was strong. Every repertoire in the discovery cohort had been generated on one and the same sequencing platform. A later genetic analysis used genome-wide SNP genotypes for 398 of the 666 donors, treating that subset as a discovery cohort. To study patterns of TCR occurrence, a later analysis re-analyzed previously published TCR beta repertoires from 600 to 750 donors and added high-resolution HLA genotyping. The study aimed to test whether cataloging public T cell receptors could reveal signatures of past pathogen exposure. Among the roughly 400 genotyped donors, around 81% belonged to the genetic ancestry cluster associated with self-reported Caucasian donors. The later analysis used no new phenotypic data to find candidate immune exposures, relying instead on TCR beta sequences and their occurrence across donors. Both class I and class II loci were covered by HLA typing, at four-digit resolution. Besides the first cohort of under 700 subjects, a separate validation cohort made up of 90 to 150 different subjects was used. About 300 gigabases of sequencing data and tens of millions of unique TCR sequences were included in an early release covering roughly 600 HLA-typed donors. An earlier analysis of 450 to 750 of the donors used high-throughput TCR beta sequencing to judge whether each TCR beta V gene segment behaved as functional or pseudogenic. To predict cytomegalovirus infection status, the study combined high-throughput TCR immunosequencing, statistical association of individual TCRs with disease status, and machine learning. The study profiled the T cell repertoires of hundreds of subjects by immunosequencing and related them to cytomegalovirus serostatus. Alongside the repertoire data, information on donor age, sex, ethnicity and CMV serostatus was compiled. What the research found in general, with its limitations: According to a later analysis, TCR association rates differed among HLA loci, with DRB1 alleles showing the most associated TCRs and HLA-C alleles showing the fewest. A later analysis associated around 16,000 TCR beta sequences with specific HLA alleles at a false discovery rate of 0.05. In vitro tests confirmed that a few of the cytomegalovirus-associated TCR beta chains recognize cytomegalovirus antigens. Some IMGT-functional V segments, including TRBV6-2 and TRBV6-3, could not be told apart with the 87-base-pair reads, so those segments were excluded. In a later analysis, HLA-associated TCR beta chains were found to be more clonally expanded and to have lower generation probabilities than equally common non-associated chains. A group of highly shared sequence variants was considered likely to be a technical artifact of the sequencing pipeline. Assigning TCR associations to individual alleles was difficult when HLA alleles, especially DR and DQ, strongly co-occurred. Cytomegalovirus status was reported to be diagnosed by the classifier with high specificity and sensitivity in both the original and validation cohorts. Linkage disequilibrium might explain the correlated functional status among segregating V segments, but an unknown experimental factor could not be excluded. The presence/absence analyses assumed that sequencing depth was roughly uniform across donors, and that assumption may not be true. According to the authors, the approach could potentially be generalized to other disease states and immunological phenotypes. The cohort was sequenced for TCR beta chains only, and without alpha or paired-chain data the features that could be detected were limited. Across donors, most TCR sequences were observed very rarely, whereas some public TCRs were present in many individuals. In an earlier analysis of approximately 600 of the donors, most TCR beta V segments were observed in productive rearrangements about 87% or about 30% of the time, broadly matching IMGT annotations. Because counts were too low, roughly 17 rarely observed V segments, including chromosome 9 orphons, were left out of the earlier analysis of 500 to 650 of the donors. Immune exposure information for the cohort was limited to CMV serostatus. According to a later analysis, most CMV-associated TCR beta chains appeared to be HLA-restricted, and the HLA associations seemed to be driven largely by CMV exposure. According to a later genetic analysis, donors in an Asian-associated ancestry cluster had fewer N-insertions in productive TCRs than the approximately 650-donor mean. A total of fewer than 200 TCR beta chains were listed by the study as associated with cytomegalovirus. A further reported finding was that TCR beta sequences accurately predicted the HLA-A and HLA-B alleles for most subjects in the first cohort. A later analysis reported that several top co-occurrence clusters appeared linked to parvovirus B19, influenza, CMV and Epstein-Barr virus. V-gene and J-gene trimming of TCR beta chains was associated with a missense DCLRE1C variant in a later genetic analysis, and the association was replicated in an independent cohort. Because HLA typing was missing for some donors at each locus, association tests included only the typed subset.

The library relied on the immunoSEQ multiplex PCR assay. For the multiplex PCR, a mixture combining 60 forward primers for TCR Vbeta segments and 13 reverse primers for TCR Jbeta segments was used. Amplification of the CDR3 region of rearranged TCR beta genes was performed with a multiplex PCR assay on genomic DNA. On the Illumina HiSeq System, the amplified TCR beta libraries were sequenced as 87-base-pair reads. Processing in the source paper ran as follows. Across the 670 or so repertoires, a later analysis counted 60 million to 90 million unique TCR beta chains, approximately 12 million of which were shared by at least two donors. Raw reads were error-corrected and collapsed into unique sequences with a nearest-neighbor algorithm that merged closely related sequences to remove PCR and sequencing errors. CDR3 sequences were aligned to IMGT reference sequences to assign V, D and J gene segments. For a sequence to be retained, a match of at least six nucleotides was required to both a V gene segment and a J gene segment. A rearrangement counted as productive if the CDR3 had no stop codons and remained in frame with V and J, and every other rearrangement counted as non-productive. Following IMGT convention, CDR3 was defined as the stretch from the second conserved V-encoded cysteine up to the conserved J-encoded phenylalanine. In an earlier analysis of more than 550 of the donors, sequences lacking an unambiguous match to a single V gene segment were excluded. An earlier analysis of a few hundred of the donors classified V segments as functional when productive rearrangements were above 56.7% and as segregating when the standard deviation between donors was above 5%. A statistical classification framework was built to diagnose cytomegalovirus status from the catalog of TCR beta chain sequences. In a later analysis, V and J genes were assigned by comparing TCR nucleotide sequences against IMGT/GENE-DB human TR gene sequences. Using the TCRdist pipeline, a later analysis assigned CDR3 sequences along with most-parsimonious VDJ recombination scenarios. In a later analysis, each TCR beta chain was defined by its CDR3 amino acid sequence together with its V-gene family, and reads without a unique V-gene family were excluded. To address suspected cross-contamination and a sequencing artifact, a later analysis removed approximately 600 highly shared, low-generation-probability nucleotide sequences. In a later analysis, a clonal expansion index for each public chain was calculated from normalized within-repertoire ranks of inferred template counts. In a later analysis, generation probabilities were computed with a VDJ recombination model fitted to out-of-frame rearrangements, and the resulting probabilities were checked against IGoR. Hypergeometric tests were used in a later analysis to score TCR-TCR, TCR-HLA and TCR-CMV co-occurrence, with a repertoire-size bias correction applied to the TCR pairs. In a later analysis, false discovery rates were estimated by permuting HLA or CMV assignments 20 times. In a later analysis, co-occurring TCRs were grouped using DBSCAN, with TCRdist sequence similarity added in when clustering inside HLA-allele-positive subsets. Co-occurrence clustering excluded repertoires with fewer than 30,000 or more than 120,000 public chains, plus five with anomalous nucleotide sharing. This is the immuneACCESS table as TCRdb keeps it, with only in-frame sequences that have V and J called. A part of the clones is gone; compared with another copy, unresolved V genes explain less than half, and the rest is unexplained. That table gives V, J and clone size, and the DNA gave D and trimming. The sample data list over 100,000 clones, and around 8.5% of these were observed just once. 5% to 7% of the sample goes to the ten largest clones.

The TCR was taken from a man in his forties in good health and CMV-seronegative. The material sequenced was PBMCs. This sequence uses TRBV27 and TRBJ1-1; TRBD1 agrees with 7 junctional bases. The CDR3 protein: CASSKFLGQATNTEAFF. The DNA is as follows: TGTGCCAGCAGTAAATTCCTCGGACAGGCCACGAACACTGAAGCTTTCTTT.